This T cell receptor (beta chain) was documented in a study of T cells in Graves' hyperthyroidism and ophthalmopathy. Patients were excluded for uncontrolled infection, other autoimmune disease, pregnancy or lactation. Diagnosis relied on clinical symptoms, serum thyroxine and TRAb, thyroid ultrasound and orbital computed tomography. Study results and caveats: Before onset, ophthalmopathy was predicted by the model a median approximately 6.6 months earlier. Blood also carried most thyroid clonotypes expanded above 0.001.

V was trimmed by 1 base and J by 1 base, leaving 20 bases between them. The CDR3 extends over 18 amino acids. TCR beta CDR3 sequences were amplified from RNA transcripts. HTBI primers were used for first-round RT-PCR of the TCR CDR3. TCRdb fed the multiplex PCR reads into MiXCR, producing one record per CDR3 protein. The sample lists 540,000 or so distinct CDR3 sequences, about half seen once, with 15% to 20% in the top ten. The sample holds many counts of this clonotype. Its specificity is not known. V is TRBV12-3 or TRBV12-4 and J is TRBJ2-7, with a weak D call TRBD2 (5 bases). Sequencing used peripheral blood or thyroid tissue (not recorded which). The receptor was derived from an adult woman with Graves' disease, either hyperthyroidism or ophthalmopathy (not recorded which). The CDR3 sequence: CASSLGRGIASGSYEQYF. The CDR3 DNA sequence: TGTGCCAGCAGTTTAGGGCGAGGGATCGCATCTGGATCCTACGAGCAGTACTTC.